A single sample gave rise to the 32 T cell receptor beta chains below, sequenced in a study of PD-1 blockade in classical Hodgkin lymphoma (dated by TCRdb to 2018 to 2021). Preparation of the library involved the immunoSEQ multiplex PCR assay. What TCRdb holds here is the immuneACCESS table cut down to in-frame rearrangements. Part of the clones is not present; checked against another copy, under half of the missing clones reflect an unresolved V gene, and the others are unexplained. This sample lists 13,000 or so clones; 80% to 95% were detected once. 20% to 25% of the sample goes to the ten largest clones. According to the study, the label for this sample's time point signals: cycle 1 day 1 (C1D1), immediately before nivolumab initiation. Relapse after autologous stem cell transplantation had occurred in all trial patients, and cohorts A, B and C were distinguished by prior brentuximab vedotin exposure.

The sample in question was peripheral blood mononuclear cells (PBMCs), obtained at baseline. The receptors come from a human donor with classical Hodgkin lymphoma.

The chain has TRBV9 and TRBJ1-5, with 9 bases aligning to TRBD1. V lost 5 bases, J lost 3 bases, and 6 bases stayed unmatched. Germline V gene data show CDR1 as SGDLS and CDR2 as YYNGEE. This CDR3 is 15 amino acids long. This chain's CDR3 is CASSPGTGINQPQHF. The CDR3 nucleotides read TGTGCCAGCAGTCCCGGGACAGGGATCAATCAGCCCCAGCATTTT.

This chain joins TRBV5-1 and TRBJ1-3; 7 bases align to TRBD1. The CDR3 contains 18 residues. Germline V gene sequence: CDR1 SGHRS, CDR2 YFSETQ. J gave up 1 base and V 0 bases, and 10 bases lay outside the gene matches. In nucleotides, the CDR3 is TGCGCCAGCAGCTTGGTTCTCGTGACAGGGAATTCTGGAAACACCATATATTTT. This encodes CASSLVLVTGNSGNTIYF.

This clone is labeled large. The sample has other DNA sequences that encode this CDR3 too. CDR3 region: CASSAGTGYEQYF. In DNA form, the CDR3 reads TGTGCCAGCAGCGCCGGGACAGGCTACGAGCAGTACTTC. The rearrangement uses TRBV9 and TRBJ2-7; TRBD1 matches at 8 bases. Looked up from germline, CDR1 is SGDLS and CDR2 is YYNGEE. J gave up 3 bases and V 3 bases, and 2 bases lay outside the gene matches. The CDR3 has 13 amino acids.

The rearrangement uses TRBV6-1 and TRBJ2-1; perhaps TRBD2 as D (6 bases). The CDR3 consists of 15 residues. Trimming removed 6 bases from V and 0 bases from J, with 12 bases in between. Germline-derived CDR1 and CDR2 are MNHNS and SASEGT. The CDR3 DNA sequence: TGTGCCAGCAGCTATCTAGCGTACTCCTACAATGAGCAGTTCTTC. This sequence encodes CASSYLAYSYNEQFF.

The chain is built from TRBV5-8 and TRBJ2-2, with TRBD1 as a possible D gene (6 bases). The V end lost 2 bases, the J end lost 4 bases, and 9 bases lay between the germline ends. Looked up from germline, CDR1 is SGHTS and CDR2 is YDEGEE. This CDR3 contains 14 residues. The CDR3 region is CASSLRQVTGELFF. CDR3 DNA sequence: TGTGCCAGCAGCTTAAGACAGGTCACCGGGGAGCTGTTTTTT.

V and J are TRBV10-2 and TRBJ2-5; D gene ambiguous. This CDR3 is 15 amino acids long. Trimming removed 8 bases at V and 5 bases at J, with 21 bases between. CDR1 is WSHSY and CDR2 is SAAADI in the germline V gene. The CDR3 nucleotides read TGCGCCAGCCAAGACGGATCAGGTGGTTGGGAGACCCAGTACTTC. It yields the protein CASQDGSGGWETQYF.

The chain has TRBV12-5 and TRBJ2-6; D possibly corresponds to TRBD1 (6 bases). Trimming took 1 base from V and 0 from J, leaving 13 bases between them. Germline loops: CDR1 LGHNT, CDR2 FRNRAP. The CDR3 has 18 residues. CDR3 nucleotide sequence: TGTGCTAGTGGTTTGGCACCTAGGGACATCTCTGGGGCCAACGTCCTGACTTTC. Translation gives CASGLAPRDISGANVLTF.

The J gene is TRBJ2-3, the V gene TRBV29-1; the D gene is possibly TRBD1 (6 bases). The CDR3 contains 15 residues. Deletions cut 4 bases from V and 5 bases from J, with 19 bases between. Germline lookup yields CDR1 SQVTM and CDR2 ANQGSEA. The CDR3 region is CSVANRARGRDTQYF. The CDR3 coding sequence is TGCAGCGTTGCGAACCGGGCAAGGGGGAGAGATACGCAGTATTTT.

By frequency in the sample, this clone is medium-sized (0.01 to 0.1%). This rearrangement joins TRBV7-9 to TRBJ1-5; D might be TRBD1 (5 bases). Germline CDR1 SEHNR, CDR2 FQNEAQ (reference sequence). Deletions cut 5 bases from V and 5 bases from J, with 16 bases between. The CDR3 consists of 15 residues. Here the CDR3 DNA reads TGTGCCAGCAGCCCTACGGAGGGAGGGGATCAGCCCCAGCATTTT. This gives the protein CASSPTEGGDQPQHF.

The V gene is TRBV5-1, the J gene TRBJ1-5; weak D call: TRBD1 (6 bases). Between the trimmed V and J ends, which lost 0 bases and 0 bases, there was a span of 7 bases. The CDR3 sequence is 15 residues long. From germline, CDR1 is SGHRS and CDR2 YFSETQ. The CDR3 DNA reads TGCGCCAGCAGCTTGGACAGGGCTAGCAATCAGCCCCAGCATTTT. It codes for CASSLDRASNQPQHF.

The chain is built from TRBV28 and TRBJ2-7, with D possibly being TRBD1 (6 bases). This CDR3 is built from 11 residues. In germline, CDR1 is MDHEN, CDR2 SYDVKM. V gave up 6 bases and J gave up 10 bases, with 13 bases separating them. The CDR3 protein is CASSPRQDQYF. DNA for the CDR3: TGTGCCAGCAGCCCGAGACAGGACCAGTACTTC.

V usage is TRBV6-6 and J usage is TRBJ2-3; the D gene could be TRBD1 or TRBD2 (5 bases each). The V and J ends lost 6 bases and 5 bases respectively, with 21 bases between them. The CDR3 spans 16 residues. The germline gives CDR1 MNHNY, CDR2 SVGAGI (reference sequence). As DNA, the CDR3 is TGTGCCAGCAGCGTCGAGGGGCTAGCAGGAGGAGATACGCAGTATTTT. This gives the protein CASSVEGLAGGDTQYF.

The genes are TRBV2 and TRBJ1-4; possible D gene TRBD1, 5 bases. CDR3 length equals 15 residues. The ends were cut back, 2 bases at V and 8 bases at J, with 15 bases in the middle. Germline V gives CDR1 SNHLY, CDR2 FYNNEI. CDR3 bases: TGTGCCAGCAGTGAACAGGGAATTGGAGACGAAAAACTGTTTTTT. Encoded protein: CASSEQGIGDEKLFF.

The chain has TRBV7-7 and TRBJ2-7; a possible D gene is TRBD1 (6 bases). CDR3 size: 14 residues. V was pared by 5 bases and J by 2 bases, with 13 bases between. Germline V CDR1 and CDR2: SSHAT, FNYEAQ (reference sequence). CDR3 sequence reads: CASSPFEGAYEQYF. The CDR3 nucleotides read TGTGCCAGCAGCCCTTTTGAGGGGGCCTACGAGCAGTACTTC.

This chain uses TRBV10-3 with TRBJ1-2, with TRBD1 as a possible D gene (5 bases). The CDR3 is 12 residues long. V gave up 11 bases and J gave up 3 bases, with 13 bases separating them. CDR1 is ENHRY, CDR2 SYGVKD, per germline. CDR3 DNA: TGTGCCGTCCAGGGAATTGACTATGGCTACACCTTC. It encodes CAVQGIDYGYTF.

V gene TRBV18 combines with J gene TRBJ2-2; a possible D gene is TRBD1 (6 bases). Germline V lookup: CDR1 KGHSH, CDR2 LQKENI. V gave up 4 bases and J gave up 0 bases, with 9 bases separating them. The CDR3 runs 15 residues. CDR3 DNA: TGTGCCAGCTCACTAGGGACACCGAACACCGGGGAGCTGTTTTTT. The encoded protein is CASSLGTPNTGELFF.

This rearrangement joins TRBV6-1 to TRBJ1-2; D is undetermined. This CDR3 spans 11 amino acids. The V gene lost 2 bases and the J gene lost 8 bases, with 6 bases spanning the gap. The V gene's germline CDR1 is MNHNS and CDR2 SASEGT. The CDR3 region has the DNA TGTGCCAGCAGTGAAACCAGGGGCTACACCTTC. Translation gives CASSETRGYTF.

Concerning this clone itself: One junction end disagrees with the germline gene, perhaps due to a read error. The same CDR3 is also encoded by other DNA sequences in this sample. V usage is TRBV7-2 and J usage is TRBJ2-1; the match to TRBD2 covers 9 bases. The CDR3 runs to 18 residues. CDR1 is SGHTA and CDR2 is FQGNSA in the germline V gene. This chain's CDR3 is CASSLVSSGGHSYNEQFF. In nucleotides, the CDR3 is TGTGCCAGCAGCTTAGTGAGTAGCGGGGGCCACTCCTACAATGAACAGTTCTTC.

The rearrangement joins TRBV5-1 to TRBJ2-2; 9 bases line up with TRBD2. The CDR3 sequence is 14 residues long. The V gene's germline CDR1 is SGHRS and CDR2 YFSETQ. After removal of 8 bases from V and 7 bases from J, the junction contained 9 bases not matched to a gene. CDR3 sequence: CASLASGTYGELFF. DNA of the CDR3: TGCGCCAGTTTGGCTAGCGGGACGTACGGGGAGCTGTTTTTT.

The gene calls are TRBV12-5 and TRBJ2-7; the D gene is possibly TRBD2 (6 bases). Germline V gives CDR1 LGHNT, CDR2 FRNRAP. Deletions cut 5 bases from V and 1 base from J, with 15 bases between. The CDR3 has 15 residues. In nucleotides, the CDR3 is TGTGCTAGTGGTCTGGGACTGGACCTATCCTACGAGCAGTACTTC. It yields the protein CASGLGLDLSYEQYF.

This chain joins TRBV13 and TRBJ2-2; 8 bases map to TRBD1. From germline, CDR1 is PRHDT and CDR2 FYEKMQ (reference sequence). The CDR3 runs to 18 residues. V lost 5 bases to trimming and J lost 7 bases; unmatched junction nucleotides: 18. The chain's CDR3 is CASSTSGVAGGTNGELFF. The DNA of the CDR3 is TGTGCCAGCAGCACCTCTGGGGTGGCAGGGGGCACAAACGGGGAGCTGTTTTTT.

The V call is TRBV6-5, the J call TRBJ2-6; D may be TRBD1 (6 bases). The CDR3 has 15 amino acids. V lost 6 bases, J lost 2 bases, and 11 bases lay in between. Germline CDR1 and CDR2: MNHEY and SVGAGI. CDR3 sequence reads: CASRMDSTGANVLTF. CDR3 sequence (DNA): TGTGCCAGCAGGATGGACAGTACTGGGGCCAACGTCCTGACTTTC.

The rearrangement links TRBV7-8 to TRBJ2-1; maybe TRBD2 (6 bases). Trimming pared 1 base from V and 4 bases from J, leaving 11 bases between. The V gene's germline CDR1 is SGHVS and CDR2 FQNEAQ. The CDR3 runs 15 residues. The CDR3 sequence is CASSLVLGGYNEQFF. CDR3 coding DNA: TGTGCCAGCAGCTTAGTGTTGGGGGGATACAATGAGCAGTTCTTC.

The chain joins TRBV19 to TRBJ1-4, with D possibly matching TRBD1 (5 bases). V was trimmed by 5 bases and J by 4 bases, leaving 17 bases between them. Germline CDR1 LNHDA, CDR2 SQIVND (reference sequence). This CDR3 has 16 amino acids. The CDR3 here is CASSLLRGDLNEKLFF. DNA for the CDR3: TGTGCCAGTAGTCTCCTCCGGGGGGACCTTAATGAAAAACTGTTTTTT.

This CDR3 reads CASSSMVDSYDYGYTF. Here the CDR3 DNA reads TGTGCCAGCAGCTCCATGGTGGACAGCTACGACTATGGCTACACCTTC. J is TRBJ1-2 and V is TRBV7-9; D is perhaps TRBD1 (6 bases). Germline V gives CDR1 SEHNR, CDR2 FQNEAQ (reference sequence). This CDR3 comprises 16 residues. Trimming pared 4 bases from V and 3 bases from J, leaving 18 bases between.

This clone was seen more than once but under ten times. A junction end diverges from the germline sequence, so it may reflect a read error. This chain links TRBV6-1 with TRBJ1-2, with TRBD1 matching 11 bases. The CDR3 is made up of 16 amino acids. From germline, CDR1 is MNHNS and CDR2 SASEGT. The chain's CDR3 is CASSEAGTGGHYGYTF. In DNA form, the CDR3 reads TGTGCCAGCAGCGAAGCCGGGACAGGGGGTCACTATGGCTACACCTTC.

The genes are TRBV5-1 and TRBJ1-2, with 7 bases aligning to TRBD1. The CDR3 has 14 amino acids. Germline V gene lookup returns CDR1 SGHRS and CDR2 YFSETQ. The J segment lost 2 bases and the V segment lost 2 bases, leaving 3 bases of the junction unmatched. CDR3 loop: CASSLGGGNYGYTF. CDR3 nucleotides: TGCGCCAGCAGCTTAGGGGGCGGGAACTATGGCTACACCTTC.

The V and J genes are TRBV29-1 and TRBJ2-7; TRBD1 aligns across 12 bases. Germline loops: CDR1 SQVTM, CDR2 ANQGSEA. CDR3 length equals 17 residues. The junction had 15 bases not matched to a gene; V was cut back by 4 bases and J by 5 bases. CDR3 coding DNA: TGCAGCGTTGCTCCATTTCGCGGGGACAGGGGGCTTGACGAGCAGTACTTC. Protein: CSVAPFRGDRGLDEQYF.

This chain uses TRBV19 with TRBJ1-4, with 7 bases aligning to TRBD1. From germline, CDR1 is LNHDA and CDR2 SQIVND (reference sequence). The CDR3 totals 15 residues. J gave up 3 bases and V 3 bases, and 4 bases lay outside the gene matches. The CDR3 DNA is TGTGCCAGTAGTATGAAGGGACAGTCTAATGAAAAACTGTTTTTT. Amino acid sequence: CASSMKGQSNEKLFF.

CDR3 in DNA: TGCGCCAGCAGCGATCCCGGGGCCATCTACGAGCAGTACTTC. Residues: CASSDPGAIYEQYF. The chain couples TRBV5-1 to TRBJ2-7; perhaps D is TRBD1 or TRBD2 (5 bases each). The CDR3 totals 14 residues. V was cut by 4 bases and J by 3 bases, with 14 bases left in between. Germline CDR1 is SGHRS and CDR2 is YFSETQ.

This CDR3 is CASRRSGVIYEQYF. In DNA form, the CDR3 reads TGTGCCAGCAGGCGTAGCGGGGTGATTTACGAGCAGTACTTC. V is TRBV2 and J is TRBJ2-7; 8 bases agree with TRBD2. CDR3 length equals 14 residues. Germline V gives CDR1 SNHLY, CDR2 FYNNEI. After removal of 6 bases from V and 4 bases from J, the junction contained 8 bases not matched to a gene.

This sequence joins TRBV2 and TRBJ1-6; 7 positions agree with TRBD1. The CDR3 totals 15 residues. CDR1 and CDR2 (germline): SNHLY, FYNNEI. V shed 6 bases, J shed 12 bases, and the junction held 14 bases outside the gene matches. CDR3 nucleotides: TGTGCCAGCAGCGGGGACGTGACAGGGTTAAAACCCCTCCACTTT. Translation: CASSGDVTGLKPLHF.